This entry features one T cell receptor (beta chain) sequence. Its target is unknown. The germline V gene encodes CDR1 PRHDT and CDR2 FYEKMQ (reference sequence). This CDR3 spans 15 amino acids. V lost 4 bases to trimming and J lost 9 bases; unmatched junction nucleotides: 12. The data derive from a study of shared clonotypes between healthy human individuals. Study in general: Donors were a couple of women and a few men aged 18 to 49.

Sequencing was performed with immunoSEQ multiplex PCR; in TCRdb, only in-frame clones are kept and a portion is missing. The sample yields about 2.2 million clones, 80% to 95% seen once. General study points: The study's rarefaction showed incomplete sorted-subset sequencing despite large depth.

The naive CD8 subset, CD45RO-negative cells positively selected for CCR7, excluded terminally differentiated effector memory CD45RA+ cells. Sequenced: naive CD8+ T cells from PBMCs. The chain carries TRBV13 and TRBJ2-1, with TRBD2 identical over 7 bases. The TCR was taken from a man between 18 and 35 years old in good health. Some clones in this sample may be carry-over from other donors' samples. CDR3 DNA sequence: TGTGCCAGCAGCTGGGCGGGACTACGGTTGGTTGAGCAGTTCTTC. It yields the protein CASSWAGLRLVEQFF.